Sequencing of this TCR beta chain was carried out in a study of cytomegalovirus exposure and HLA in healthy donors. Findings and caveats of the study: Most TCR beta V segments were productive about 90% or about 30% of the time in an earlier analysis.

The germline gives CDR1 SGHTA, CDR2 FQGTGA. Trimming cost V 5 bases and J 5 bases; bases outside gene matches: 7. The CDR3 totals 15 residues. Comment on this clone: Its target is not known.

The PCR employed 60 Vbeta primers together with 13 Jbeta primers. Only in-frame clones appear in the TCRdb table, and some are missing; sequencing was by immunoSEQ multiplex PCR. There are about 120,000 clones in the sample; over 70% occur only once, and 11% lies in the top ten. The rearrangement links TRBV7-3 to TRBJ2-1, with TRBD1 matching 9 bases. The sequenced material came from PBMCs. This TCR came from a woman between 45 and 65 years old in good health and CMV-seropositive. The CDR3 reads CASSISGQGHNEQFF. CDR3 nucleotide sequence: TGTGCCAGCAGCATCTCGGGACAGGGCCACAATGAGCAGTTCTTC.